These T cell receptor beta chains were read from a single sample in a study of blood T cells in healthy people across ages. One entry per CDR3 protein, called by TCRdb with MiXCR from the 5' RACE reads. The sample consists of approximately 770,000 distinct CDR3 sequences, more than 45% of them appearing once. Sequencing input: blood. These TCRs come from a man aged 25-45 years in good health. The CDR3 runs from the conserved cysteine through the conserved F or W. The order of the fields is D gene, V gene, clone size, J gene, CDR3 DNA, CDR3 protein. The D gene is left open where the match is weak. Not every row has a clone size; where given, it reads once, few, many or a size class.

d_gene: -; v_gene: TRBV10-3; abundance: few; j_gene: TRBJ1-1; CDR3nt: TGTGCCATCAGTGTTCAGGGGCGAAACACTGAAGCTTTCTTT; CDR3aa: CAISVQGRNTEAFF
d_gene: -; v_gene: TRBV20-1; abundance: -; j_gene: TRBJ2-5; CDR3nt: TGCAGTGCTAGGGACCAGATCCAAGAGACCCAGTACTTC; CDR3aa: CSARDQIQETQYF
d_gene: -; v_gene: TRBV9; abundance: -; j_gene: TRBJ2-7; CDR3nt: TGTGCCAGCAGCGTAGCAATGAGTCTAGTTCAAAGCGAGCAGTACTTC; CDR3aa: CASSVAMSLVQSEQYF
d_gene: TRBD2; v_gene: TRBV20-1; abundance: -; j_gene: TRBJ2-1; CDR3nt: TGCAGTGCTACGAACCCCCTAGCGGGGGGCCCAGGGGAGCAGTTCTTC; CDR3aa: CSATNPLAGGPGEQFF
d_gene: -; v_gene: TRBV6-5; abundance: few; j_gene: TRBJ2-1; CDR3nt: TGTGCCAGCGAGGGCCCCTACAATGAGCAGTTCTTC; CDR3aa: CASEGPYNEQFF
d_gene: -; v_gene: TRBV3-1; abundance: few; j_gene: TRBJ2-1; CDR3nt: TGTGCCAGCAGCCAAGAAGGACGAGGCGAGCAGTTCTTC; CDR3aa: CASSQEGRGEQFF
d_gene: TRBD2; v_gene: TRBV15; abundance: -; j_gene: TRBJ2-1; CDR3nt: TGTGCCACCAGCAGCGGCGGGGGGCCCTTTTACAATGAGCAGTTCTTC; CDR3aa: CATSSGGGPFYNEQFF
d_gene: -; v_gene: TRBV29-1; abundance: -; j_gene: TRBJ2-6; CDR3nt: TGCAGCGTTGAAGATCGTCAGAGGGAACTGGCCAACGTCCTGACTTTC; CDR3aa: CSVEDRQRELANVLTF
d_gene: -; v_gene: TRBV4-3; abundance: once; j_gene: TRBJ2-6; CDR3nt: TGCGCCAGCAGCCAAGGCCTCCGCTCTGGGGCCAACGTCCTGACTTTC; CDR3aa: CASSQGLRSGANVLTF
d_gene: -; v_gene: TRBV6-1; abundance: -; j_gene: TRBJ2-1; CDR3nt: TGTGCCAGCAGTGAAGGCCCTACTACGAGTGAGCAGTTCTTC; CDR3aa: CASSEGPTTSEQFF